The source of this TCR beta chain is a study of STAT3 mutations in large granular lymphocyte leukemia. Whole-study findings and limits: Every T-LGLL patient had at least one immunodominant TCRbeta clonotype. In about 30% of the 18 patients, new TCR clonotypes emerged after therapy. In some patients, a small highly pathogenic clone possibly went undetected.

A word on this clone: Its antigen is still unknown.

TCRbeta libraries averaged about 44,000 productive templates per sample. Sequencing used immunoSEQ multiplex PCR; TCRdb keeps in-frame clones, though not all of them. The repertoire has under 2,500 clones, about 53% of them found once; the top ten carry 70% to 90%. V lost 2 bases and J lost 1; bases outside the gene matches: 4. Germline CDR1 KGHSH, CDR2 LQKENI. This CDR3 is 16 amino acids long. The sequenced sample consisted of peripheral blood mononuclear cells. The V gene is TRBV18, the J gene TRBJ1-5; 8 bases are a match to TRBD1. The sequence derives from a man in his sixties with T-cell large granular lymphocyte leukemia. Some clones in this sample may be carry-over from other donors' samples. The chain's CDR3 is CASSPKTGGSNQPQHF. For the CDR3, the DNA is TGTGCCAGCTCACCAAAAACAGGGGGGAGCAATCAGCCCCAGCATTTT.